This note documents a single T cell receptor (beta chain) sequence. Its antigen is undetermined. The sample belongs to a study of breast tumors, draining lymph nodes, adjacent tissues. General observations from the study: The lymph node origin of tumor T cells was framed as consistent with a hypothesis, not demonstrated. Compared with lymph nodes, tumors were less diverse; compared with nontumor tissue, more. Compared with basal-like, luminal-like tumors shared significantly more repertoire with nontumor tissue.

V was pared by 0 bases and J by 4 bases, with 19 bases between. The CDR3 consists of 17 residues. Germline V gene lookup returns CDR1 MGHRA and CDR2 YSYEKL. The lymph nodes were axillary draining lymph nodes from breast cancer patients. TCRdb re-derived calls from the multiplex PCR reads in MiXCR, one entry per CDR3 protein. Of 250,000 or so distinct CDR3 sequences in the sample, about 30% were seen once. Sequencing input: axillary lymph node tissue. The clonotype was recovered from a female donor with breast cancer. Some clones in this sample may be carry-over from other donors' samples. The chain joins TRBV4-1 to TRBJ2-7; possibly TRBD1 for D (6 bases). The CDR3 region is CASSQDPGDTVVYEQYF. The CDR3 region has the DNA TGCGCCAGCAGCCAAGATCCTGGGGACACCGTTGTATACGAGCAGTACTTC.